This entry features one T cell receptor (beta chain) sequence. CDR1 is SGHKS, CDR2 YYEKEE, per germline (reference sequence). J lost 7 bases, V lost 7 bases, and 15 bases had no gene match. This CDR3 region has 17 residues. The entry originates in a study of blood T cells in healthy people across ages. The second PCR ran about 6 to 11 cycles with a sample-barcoded 5' primer and J-beta primers. One entry per CDR3 protein, called by TCRdb with MiXCR from the 5' RACE reads. The table includes under 850,000 distinct CDR3 sequences, roughly 35% detected once. The receptor was isolated from a man aged 18 to 35 in good health. The rearrangement joins TRBV5-5 to TRBJ2-2, with TRBD1 identical over 11 bases. What was sequenced was blood. CDR3 in amino acids: CASSWTGGDLEGGELFF. In DNA form, the CDR3 reads TGTGCCAGCTCTTGGACAGGGGGCGACTTGGAGGGCGGGGAGCTGTTTTTT.